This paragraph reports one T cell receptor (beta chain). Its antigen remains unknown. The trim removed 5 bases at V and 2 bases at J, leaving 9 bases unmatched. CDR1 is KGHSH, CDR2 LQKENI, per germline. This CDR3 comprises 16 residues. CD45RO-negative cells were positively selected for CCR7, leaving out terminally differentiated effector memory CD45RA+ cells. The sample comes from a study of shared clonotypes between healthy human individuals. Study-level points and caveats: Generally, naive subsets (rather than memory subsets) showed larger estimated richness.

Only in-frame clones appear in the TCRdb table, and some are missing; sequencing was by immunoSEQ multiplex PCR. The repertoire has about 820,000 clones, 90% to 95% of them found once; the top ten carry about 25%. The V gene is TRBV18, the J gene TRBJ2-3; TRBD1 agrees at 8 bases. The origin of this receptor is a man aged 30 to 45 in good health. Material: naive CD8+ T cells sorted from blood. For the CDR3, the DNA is TGTGCCAGCTCATCTACCGGGACAGGAGCCACAGATACGCAGTATTTT. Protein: CASSSTGTGATDTQYF.